These 2 T cell receptor beta chains share one sample of origin, sequenced in a study of T cell responses to AZD1222 COVID-19 vaccine. Generated by immunoSEQ multiplex PCR, the TCRdb table keeps only in-frame clones and is missing some. The sample yields 150,000 or so clones, 92% seen once. The sequenced sample was peripheral blood, obtained on day 0 of AZD1222 vaccination. These receptors came from an adult in good health.

The chain uses TRBV5-4 and TRBJ1-2; D may be TRBD1 (6 bases). The V end was cut by 4 bases, the J end by 0 bases, with 13 bases between. The CDR3 has 15 residues. CDR1 SGHNT and CDR2 YYREEE come from the germline V gene (reference sequence). Here the CDR3 DNA reads TGTGCCAGCAGCCAAGGCAGGGGACCTAACTATGGCTACACCTTC. Its translation: CASSQGRGPNYGYTF.

The gene calls are TRBV18 and TRBJ2-5; D unclear. Trimming shortened V by 0 bases and J by 4 bases, and 6 bases separated the two germline ends. The V gene's germline CDR1 is KGHSH and CDR2 LQKENI. The CDR3 consists of 13 residues. Here the CDR3 DNA reads TGTGCCAGCTCACCACCGCCGGGAGAGACCCAGTACTTC. Translation gives CASSPPPGETQYF. Full variable domain (rest looked up from reference TRBV18 and TRBJ2-5): NAGVMQNPRHLVRRRGQEARLRCSPMKGHSHVYWYRQLPEEGLKFMVYLQKENIIDESGMPKERFSAEFPKEGPSILRIQQVVRGDSAAYFCASSPPPGETQYFGPGTRLLVL.